This TCR beta chain emerged from a study of T cell changes during pregnancy in multiple sclerosis. Germline V gives CDR1 MNHNS, CDR2 SASEGT. Trimming at V came to 0 bases and at J to 4 bases, leaving 5 bases not matched to a gene. The CDR3 contains 15 residues. Some clones are missing from TCRdb's copy, which holds only in-frame ones; the method was immunoSEQ multiplex PCR. The profile shows fewer than 85,000 clones, roughly 93% of them singletons. This sequence joins TRBV6-1 and TRBJ1-2, with 7 bases matching TRBD1. The source was peripheral blood, collected in the second trimester of pregnancy. The clonotype comes from a female donor with multiple sclerosis, enrolled in a pregnancy study. The CDR3 nucleotides read TGTGCCAGCAGTGAAGCGGCGGGACAGACCTATGGCTACACCTTC. Translated, it gives CASSEAAGQTYGYTF.